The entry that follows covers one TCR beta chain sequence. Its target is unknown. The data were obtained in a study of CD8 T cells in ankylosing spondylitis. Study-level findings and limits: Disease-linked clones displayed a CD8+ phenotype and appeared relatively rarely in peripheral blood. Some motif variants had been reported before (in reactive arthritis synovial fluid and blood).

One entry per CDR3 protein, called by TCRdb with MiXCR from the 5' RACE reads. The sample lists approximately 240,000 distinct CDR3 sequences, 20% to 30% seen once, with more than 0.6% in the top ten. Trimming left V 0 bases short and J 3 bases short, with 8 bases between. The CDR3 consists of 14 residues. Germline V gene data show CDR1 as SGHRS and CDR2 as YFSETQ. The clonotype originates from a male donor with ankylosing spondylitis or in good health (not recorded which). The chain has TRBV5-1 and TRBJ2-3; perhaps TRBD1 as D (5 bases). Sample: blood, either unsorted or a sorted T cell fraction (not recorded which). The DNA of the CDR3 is TGCGCCAGCAGCTTGGCAGGGTTTACAGATACGCAGTATTTT. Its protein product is CASSLAGFTDTQYF.